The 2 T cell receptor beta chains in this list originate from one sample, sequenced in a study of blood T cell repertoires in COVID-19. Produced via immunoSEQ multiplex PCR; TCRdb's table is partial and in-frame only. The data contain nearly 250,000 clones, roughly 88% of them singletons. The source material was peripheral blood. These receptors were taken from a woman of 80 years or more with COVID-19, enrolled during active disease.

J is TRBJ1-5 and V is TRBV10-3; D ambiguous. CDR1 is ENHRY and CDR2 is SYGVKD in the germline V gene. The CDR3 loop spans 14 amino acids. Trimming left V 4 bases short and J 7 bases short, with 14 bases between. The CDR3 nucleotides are TGTGCCATCAGTGGTGGGAGAGCGGGCCAGCCCCAGCATTTT. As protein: CAISGGRAGQPQHF.

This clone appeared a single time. CDR3 sequence reads: CASSQSISGGSTDTQYF. The DNA of the CDR3 is TGTGCCAGCAGCCAATCTATCAGCGGGGGGTCCACAGATACGCAGTATTTT. This chain links TRBV3-1 (or the pseudogene TRBV3-2) with TRBJ2-3; 9 nucleotides line up with TRBD2. CDR3 length: 17 residues. Germline CDR1 is LGHDT and CDR2 is YNNKEL (reference sequence). The V segment lost 2 bases and the J segment 2 bases; nucleotides outside the gene matches: 8.